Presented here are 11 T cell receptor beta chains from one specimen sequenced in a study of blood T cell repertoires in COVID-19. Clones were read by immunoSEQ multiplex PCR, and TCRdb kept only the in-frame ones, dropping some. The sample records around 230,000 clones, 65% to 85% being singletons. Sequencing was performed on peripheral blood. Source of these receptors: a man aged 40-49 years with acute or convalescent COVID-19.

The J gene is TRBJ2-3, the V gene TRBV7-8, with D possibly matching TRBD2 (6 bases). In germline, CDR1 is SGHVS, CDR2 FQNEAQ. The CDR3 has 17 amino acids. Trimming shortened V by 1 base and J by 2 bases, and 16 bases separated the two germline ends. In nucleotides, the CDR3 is TGTGCCAGCAGCTTAGAGGGGACTGTCCTGTCCACAGATACGCAGTATTTT. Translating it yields CASSLEGTVLSTDTQYF.

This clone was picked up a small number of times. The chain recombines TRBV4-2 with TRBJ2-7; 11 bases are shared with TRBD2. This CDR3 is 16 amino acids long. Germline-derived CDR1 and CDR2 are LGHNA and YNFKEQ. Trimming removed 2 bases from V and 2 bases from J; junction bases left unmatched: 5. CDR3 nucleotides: TGTGCCAGCAGCCAAATGACTAGCGGGATCACCTACGAGCAGTACTTC. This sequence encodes CASSQMTSGITYEQYF.

CDR3 DNA: TGCGCCAGCAGCTTGGCTACCCCTAGTAATACGCAGTATTTT. It codes for CASSLATPSNTQYF. The genes are TRBV5-1 and TRBJ2-3; D remains unclear. Deletions cut 0 bases from V and 7 bases from J, with 12 bases between. The CDR3 has 14 residues. CDR1 and CDR2 (germline): SGHRS, YFSETQ. The entire variable domain, with the rest obtained from reference TRBV5-1 and TRBJ2-3, is as follows: KAGVTQTPRYLIKTRGQQVTLSCSPISGHRSVSWYQQTPGQGLQFLFEYFSETQRNKGNFPGRFSGRQFSNSRSEMNVSTLELGDSALYLCASSLATPSNTQYFGPGTRLTVL.

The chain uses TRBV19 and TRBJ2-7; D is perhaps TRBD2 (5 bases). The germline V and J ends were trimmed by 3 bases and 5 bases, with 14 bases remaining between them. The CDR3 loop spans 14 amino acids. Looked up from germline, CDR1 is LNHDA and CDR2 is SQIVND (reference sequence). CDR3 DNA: TGTGCCAGTAGTATCGGAGTTATGAGGGACGAGCAGTACTTC. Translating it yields CASSIGVMRDEQYF. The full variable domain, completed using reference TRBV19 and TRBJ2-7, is DGGITQSPKYLFRKEGQNVTLSCEQNLNHDAMYWYRQDPGQGLRLIYYSQIVNDFQKGDIAEGYSVSREKKESFPLTVTSAQKNPTAFYLCASSIGVMRDEQYFGPGTRLTVT.

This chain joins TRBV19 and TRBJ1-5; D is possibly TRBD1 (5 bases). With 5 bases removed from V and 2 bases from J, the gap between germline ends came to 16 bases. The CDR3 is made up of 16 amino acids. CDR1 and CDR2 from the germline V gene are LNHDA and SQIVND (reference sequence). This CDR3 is CASSRKGRGGNQPQHF. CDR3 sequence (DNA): TGTGCCAGTAGTCGGAAGGGAAGGGGCGGCAATCAGCCCCAGCATTTT.

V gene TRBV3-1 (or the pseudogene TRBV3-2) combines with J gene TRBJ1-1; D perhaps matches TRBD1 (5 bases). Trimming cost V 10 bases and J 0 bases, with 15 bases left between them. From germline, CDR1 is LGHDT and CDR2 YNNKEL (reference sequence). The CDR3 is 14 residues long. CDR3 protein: CATGSKGLNTEAFF. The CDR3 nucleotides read TGTGCCACCGGGTCTAAGGGGTTGAACACTGAAGCTTTCTTT.

The CDR3 sequence is CASSLGLGRVNEQFF. The CDR3 nucleotides are TGCGCCAGCAGCTTGGGACTAGGTCGGGTCAATGAGCAGTTCTTC. The chain links TRBV5-1 to TRBJ2-1, with D tentatively TRBD2 (6 bases). The CDR3 has 15 amino acids. Trimming took 0 bases from V and 6 from J, leaving 13 bases between them. Germline lookup yields CDR1 SGHRS and CDR2 YFSETQ.

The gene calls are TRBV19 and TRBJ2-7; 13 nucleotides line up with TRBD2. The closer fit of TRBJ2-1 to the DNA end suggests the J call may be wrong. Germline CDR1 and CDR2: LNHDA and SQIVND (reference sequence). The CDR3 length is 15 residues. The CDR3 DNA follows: TGTGCCAGTAGTAGGACTAGCGGGAGTAGAGGTGAGCAGTTCTTC. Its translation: CASSRTSGSRGEQFF.

The CDR3 loop reads CASRQQGAGETQYF. For the CDR3, the DNA is TGTGCCAGCAGGCAACAGGGGGCGGGAGAGACCCAGTACTTC. The chain is built from TRBV7-2 and TRBJ2-5; TRBD1 aligns across 9 bases. V lost 6 bases and J lost 4; bases outside the gene matches: 6. This CDR3 contains 14 residues. Germline CDR1 is SGHTA and CDR2 is FQGNSA.

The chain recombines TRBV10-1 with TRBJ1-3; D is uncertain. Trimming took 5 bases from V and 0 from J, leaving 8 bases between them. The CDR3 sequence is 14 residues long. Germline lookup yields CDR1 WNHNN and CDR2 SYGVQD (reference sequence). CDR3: CASSPQVSGNTIYF. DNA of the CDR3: TGCGCCAGCAGTCCTCAGGTCTCTGGAAACACCATATATTTT.

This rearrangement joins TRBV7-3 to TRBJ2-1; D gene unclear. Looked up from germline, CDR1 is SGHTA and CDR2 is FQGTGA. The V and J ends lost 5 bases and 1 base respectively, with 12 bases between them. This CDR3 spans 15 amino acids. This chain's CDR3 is CASSPSVASYNEQFF. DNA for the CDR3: TGTGCCAGCAGCCCAAGCGTAGCATCCTACAATGAGCAGTTCTTC. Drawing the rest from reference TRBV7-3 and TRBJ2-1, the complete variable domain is GAGVSQTPSNKVTEKGKYVELRCDPISGHTALYWYRQSLGQGPEFLIYFQGTGAADDSGLPNDRFFAVRPEGSVSTLKIQRTERGDSAVYLCASSPSVASYNEQFFGPGTRLTVL.